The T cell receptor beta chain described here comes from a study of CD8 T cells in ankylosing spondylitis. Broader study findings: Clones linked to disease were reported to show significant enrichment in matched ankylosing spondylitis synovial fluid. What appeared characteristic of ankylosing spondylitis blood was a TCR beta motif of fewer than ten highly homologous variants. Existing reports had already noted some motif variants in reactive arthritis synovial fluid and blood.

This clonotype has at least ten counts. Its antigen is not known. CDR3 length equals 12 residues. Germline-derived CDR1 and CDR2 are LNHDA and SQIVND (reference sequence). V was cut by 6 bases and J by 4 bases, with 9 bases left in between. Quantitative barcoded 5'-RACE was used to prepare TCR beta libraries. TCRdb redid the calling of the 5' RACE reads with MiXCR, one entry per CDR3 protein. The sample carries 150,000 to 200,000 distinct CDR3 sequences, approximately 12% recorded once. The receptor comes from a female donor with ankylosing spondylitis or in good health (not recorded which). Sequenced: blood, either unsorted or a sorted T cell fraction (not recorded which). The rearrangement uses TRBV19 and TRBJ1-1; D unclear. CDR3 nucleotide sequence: TGTGCCAGTAGCTGGGGATCCACTGAAGCTTTCTTT. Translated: CASSWGSTEAFF.